The T cell receptor (beta chain) under discussion was sequenced for a study of blood T cell repertoires in COVID-19. Study-wide context: The cDNA or gDNA used as material had been derived from T cells, B-cell-depleted T cells, or PBMCs.

In the authors' workflow: Estimation of nucleated cell counts relied on the amplification of reference gene primers. Sequencing used immunoSEQ multiplex PCR; TCRdb keeps in-frame clones, though not all of them. That table supplies the V and J calls and clone size; D and trimming were determined from the DNA. Of 40,000 to 60,000 clones listed, more than 75% were seen once; the top ten hold 5.9%. CDR1 SGHRS and CDR2 YFSETQ come from the germline V gene. The junction had 8 bases not matched to a gene; V was cut back by 1 base and J by 0 bases. The CDR3 runs 17 residues. J is TRBJ2-7 and V is TRBV5-1; TRBD2 agrees at 9 bases. The sequenced sample was peripheral blood. This TCR was recovered from a woman between 55 and 75 years old with acute or convalescent COVID-19. CDR3 bases: TGCGCCAGCAGCTTGATAGTTAGCGGGGGCCCCTCCTACGAGCAGTACTTC. Amino acid sequence: CASSLIVSGGPSYEQYF.